This paragraph covers one T cell receptor beta chain sequence. The data are from a study of blood T cell repertoires in COVID-19. Study overall: Researchers got acute and convalescent COVID-19 samples from the United States, Italy and Spain. From T cells, B-cell-depleted T cells, or PBMCs came the material, which was cDNA or gDNA.

Original analysis: Estimated nucleated cell counts came from reference gene primer amplification. Clones were sequenced by immunoSEQ multiplex PCR, and TCRdb holds only the in-frame ones, with some missing. Clone size and the V and J calls come from that table; the DNA yielded D and trimming. The sample has 7,500 to 9,000 clones, roughly 80% seen once. Trimming removed 0 bases from V and 6 bases from J, with 8 bases in between. This CDR3 comprises 13 residues. Germline lookup yields CDR1 LGHNA and CDR2 YSLEER. Source material: peripheral blood. The chain employs TRBV4-3 and TRBJ1-2; D is undetermined. This TCR was recovered from a human donor in a cohort sampled during active COVID-19. The CDR3 bases are TGCGCCAGCAGCCAAGAGGAGGGCCATGGCTACACCTTC. Its protein is CASSQEEGHGYTF.